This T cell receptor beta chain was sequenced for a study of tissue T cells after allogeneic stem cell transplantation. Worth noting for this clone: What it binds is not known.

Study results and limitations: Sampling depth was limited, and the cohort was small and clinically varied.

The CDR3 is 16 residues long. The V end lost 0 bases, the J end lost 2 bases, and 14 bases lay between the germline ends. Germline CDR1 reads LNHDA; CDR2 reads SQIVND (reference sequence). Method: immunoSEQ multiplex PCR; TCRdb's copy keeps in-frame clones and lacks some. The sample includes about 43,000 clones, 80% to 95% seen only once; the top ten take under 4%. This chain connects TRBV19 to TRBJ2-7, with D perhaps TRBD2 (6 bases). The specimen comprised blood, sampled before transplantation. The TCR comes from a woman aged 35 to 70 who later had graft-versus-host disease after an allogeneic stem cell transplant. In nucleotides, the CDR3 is TGTGCCAGTAGTATAGAAGTTTTTGGAGGGCCCTACGAGCAGTACTTC. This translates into CASSIEVFGGPYEQYF.